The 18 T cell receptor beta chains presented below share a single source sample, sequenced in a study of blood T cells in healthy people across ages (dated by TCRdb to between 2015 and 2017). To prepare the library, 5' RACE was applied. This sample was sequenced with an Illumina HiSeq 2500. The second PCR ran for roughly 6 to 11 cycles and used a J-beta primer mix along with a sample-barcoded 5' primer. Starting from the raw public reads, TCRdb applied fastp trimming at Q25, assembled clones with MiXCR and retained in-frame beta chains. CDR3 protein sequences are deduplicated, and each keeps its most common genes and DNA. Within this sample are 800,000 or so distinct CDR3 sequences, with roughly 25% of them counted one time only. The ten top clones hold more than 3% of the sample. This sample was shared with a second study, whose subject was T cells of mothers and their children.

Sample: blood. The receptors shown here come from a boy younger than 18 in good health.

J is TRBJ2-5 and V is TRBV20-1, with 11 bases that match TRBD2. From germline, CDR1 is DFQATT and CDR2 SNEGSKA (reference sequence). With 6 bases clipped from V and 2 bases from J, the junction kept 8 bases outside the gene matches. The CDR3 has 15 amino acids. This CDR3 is CSARLAGLYQETQYF. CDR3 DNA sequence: TGCAGTGCCCGACTAGCGGGATTGTATCAAGAGACCCAGTACTTC.

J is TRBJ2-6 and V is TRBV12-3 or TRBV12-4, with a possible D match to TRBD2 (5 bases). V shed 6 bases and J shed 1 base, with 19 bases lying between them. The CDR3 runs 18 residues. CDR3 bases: TGTGCCAGCAGCCGCGGTGCCGGGATAGGTTCTGGGGCCAACGTCCTGACTTTC. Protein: CASSRGAGIGSGANVLTF.

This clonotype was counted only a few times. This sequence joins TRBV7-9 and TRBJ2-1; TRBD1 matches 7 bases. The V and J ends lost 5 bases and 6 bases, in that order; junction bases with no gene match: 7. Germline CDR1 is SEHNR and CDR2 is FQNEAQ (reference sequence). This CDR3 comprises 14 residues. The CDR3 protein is CASSPDDRANEQFF. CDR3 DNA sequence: TGTGCCAGCAGCCCAGACGACAGGGCCAATGAGCAGTTCTTC.

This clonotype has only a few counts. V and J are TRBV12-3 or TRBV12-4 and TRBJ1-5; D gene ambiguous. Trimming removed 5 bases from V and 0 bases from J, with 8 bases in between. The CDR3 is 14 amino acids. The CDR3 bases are TGTGCCAGCAGTCCGACATATAGCAATCAGCCCCAGCATTTT. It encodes CASSPTYSNQPQHF.

The CDR3 loop is CASSEKRPQGSSYNEQFF. CDR3 DNA: TGTGCCAGCAGTGAGAAACGCCCACAGGGGAGCTCCTACAATGAGCAGTTCTTC. This chain connects TRBV25-1 to TRBJ2-1; 7 bases match TRBD1. Germline-derived CDR1 and CDR2 are MGHDK and SYGVNS. CDR3 size: 18 residues. V lost 3 bases and J lost 0; bases outside the gene matches: 11.

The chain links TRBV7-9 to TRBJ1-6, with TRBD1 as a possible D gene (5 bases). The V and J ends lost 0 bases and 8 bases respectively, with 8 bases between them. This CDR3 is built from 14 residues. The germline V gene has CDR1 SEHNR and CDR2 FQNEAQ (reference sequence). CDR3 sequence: CASSLAGEHSPLHF. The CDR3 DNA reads TGTGCCAGCAGCTTAGCAGGGGAGCATTCACCCCTCCACTTT.

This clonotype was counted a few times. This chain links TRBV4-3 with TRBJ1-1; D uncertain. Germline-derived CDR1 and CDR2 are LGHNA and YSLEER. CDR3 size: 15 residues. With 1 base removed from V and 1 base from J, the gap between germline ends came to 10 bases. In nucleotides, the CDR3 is TGCGCCAGCAGCCAAGTTCCTTTACCGAACACTGAAGCTTTCTTT. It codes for CASSQVPLPNTEAFF.

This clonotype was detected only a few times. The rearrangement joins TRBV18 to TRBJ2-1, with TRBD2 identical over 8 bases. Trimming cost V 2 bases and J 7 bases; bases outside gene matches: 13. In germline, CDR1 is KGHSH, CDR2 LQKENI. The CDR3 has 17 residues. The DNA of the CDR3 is TGTGCCAGCTCACCAGGAAACGGCGGGGGGCCGGGGAATGAGCAGTTCTTC. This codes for CASSPGNGGGPGNEQFF.

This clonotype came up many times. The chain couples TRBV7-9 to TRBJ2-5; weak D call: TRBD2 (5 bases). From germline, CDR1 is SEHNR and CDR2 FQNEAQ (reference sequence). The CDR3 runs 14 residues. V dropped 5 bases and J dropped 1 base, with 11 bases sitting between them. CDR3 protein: CASSPSGIQETQYF. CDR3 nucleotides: TGTGCCAGCAGCCCCTCGGGAATCCAAGAGACCCAGTACTTC.

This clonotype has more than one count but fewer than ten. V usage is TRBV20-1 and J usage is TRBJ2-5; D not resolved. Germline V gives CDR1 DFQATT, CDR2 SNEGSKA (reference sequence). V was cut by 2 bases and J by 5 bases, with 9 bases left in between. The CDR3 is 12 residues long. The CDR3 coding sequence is TGCAGTGCTAGACCACCCGCGGAGACCCAGTACTTC. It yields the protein CSARPPAETQYF.

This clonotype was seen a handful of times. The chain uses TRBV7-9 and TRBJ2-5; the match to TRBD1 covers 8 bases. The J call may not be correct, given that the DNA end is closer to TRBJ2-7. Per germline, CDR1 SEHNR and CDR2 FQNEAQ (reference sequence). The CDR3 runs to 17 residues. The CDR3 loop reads CASSLVGQGATNYEQYF. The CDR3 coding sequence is TGTGCCAGCAGCTTAGTTGGCCAGGGGGCGACCAACTACGAGCAGTACTTC.

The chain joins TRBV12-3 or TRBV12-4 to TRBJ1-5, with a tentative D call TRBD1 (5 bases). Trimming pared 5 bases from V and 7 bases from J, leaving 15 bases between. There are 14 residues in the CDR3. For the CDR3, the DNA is TGTGCCAGCAGTCTTCAGGGAATCGGCCAGCCCCAGCATTTT. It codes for CASSLQGIGQPQHF.

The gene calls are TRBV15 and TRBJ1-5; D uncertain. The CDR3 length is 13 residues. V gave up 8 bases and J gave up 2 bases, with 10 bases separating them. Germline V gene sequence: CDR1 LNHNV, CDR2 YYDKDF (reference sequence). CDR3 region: CATSYGGNQPQHF. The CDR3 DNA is TGTGCCACCTCTTATGGCGGCAATCAGCCCCAGCATTTT.

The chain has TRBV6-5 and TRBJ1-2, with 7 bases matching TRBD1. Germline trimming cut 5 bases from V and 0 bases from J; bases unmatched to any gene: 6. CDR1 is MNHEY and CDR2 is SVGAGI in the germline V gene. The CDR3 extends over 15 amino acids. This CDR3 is CASSRTGSSNYGYTF. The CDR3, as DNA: TGTGCCAGCAGTCGGACAGGTTCCTCTAACTATGGCTACACCTTC.

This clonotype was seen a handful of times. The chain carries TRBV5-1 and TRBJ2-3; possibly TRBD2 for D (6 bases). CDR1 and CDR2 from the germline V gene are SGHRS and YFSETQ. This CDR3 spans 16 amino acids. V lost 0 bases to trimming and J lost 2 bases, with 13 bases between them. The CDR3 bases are TGCGCCAGCAGCTTGGCCGGTGGAGGGAACACAGATACGCAGTATTTT. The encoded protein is CASSLAGGGNTDTQYF. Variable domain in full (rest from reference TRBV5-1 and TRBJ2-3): KAGVTQTPRYLIKTRGQQVTLSCSPISGHRSVSWYQQTPGQGLQFLFEYFSETQRNKGNFPGRFSGRQFSNSRSEMNVSTLELGDSALYLCASSLAGGGNTDTQYFGPGTRLTVL.

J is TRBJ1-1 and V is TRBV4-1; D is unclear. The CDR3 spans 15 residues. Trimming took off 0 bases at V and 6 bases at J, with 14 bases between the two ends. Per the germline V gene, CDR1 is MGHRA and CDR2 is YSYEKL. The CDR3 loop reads CASSQDLGVGAEAFF. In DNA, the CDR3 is TGCGCCAGCAGCCAAGATTTGGGTGTCGGCGCTGAAGCTTTCTTT.

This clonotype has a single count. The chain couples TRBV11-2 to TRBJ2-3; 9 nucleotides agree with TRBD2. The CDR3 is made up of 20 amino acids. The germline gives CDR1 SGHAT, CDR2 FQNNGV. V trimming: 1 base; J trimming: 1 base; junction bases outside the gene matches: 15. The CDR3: CASSLGRVAGGPMGTDTQYF. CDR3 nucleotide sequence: TGTGCCAGCAGCTTAGGAAGGGTGGCGGGAGGGCCGATGGGCACAGATACGCAGTATTTT. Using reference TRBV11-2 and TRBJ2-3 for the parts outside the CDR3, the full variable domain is EAGVAQSPRYKIIEKRQSVAFWCNPISGHATLYWYQQILGQGPKLLIQFQNNGVVDDSQLPKDRFSAERLKGVDSTLKIQPAKLEDSAVYLCASSLGRVAGGPMGTDTQYFGPGTRLTVL.

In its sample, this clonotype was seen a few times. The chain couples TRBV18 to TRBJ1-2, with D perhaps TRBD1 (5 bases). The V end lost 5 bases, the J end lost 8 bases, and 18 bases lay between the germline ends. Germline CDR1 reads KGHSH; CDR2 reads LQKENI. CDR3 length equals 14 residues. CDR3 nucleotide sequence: TGTGCCAGCTCATCCGACAGATGGCCTTGGGGCTACACCTTC. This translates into CASSSDRWPWGYTF.